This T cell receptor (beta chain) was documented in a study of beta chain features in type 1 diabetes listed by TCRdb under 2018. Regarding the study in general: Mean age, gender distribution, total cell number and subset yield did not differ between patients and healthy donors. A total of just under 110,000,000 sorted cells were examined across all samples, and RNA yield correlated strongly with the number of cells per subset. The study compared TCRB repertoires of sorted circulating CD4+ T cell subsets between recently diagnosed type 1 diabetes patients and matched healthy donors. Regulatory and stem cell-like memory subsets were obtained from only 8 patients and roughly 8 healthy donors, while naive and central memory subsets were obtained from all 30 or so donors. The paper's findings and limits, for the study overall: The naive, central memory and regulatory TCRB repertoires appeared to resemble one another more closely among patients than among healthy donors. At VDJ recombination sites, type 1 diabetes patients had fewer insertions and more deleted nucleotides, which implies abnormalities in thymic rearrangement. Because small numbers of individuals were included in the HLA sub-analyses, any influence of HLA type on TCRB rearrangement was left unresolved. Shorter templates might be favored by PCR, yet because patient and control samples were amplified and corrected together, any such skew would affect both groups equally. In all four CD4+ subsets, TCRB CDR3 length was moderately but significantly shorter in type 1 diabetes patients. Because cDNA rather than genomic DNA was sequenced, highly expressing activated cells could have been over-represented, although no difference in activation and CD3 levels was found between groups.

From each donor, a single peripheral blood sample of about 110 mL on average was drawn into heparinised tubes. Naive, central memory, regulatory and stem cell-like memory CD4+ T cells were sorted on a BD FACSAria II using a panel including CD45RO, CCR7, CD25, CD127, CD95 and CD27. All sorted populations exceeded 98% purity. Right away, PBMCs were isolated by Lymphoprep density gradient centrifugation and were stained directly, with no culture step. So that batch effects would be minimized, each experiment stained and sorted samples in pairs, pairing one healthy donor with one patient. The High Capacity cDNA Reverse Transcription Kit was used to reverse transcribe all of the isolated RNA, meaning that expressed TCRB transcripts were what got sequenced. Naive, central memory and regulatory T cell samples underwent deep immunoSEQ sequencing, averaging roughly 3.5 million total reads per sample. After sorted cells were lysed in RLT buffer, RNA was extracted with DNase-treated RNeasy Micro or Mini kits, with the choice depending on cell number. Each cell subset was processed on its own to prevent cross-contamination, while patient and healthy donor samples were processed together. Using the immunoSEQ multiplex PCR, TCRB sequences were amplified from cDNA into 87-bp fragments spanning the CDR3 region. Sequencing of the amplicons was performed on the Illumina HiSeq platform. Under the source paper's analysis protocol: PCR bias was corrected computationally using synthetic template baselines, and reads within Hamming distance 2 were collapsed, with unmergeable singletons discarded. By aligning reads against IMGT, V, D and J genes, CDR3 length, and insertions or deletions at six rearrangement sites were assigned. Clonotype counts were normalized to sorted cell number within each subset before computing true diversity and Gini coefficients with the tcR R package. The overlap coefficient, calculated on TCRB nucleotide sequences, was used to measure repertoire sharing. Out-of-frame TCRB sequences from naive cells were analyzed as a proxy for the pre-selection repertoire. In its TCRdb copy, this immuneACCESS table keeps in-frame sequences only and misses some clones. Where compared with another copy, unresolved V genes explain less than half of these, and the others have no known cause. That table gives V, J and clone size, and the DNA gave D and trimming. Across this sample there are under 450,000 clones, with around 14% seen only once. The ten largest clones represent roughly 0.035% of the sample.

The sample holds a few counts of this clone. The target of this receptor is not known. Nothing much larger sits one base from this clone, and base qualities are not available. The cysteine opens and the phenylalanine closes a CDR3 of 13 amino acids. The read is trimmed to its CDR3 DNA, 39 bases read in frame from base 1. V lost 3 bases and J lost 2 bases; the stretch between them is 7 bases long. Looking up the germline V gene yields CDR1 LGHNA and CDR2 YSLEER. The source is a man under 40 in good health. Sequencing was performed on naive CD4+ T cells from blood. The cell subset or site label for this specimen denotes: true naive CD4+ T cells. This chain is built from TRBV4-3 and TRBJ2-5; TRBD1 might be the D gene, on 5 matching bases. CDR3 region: CASSQRQQETQYF. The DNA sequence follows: TGCGCCAGCAGCCAGAGACAGCAAGAGACCCAGTACTTC.